A selection of T cell receptor beta chains follows, all from one sample in a study of identifying expanded T cells in peripheral blood. The protocol was immunoSEQ multiplex PCR, while the TCRdb copy is restricted to in-frame clones and leaves out a portion. The table records 95,000 to 150,000 clones, about 80% of them present only once. Input material: blood. Receptor source: a person aged 18-70 years in good health. Each CDR3 is given with its conserved first and last residue. Each record gives: D gene, J gene, clone size, V gene, CDR3 length, CDR3 DNA, CDR3 protein. The D gene is left open where the match is weak. Rows may omit the clone size; those that give it use once, few, many or a size class.

>NA|TRBJ1-1|once|TRBV28|13
TGTGCCAGCAGTTTATGGAGGCAGGGTGAAGCTTTCTTT
CASSLWRQGEAFF
>NA|TRBJ2-7|NA|TRBV6-5|14
TGTGCCAGCAGGTTAGGTGGGGTAGGCTACGAGCAGTACTTC
CASRLGGVGYEQYF
>TRBD1|TRBJ1-3|few|TRBV10-3|16
TGTGCCATCAGTGGGCCGGGACAGGGCTCTGGAAACACCATATATTTT
CAISGPGQGSGNTIYF
>NA|TRBJ1-1|once|TRBV5-1|14
TGCGCCAGCAGCTTGGCCGGGACGGGCACTGAAGCTTTCTTT
CASSLAGTGTEAFF
>NA|TRBJ1-2|NA|TRBV6-6|13
TGTGCCAGCAGTTACTCGATGCTGGATGGCTACACCTTC
CASSYSMLDGYTF
>TRBD1|TRBJ2-3|NA|TRBV11-3|16
TGTGCCAGCAGCTTAGAGGACAGGGGAAGGGCAGATACGCAGTATTTT
CASSLEDRGRADTQYF
>NA|TRBJ2-6|NA|TRBV6-5|15
TGTGCCAGCAGTTACTCGTCAGCTGGGGCCAACGTCCTGACTTTC
CASSYSSAGANVLTF
>TRBD1|TRBJ1-1|NA|TRBV19|13
TGTGCCAGTAGTAAAACAGGGGACACTGAAGCTTTCTTT
CASSKTGDTEAFF
>NA|TRBJ2-2|NA|TRBV7-9|15
TGTGCCAGCAGCTTAGACGGGGGCCCATTCGGGGAGCTGTTTTTT
CASSLDGGPFGELFF
>NA|TRBJ2-3|NA|TRBV14|16
TGTGCCAGCAGCCAAGAGGGTCGGGGGGCGTGGGATACGCAGTATTTT
CASSQEGRGAWDTQYF
>NA|TRBJ1-2|NA|TRBV5-6|15
TGTGCCAGCAGCGCCGGACCCAAAGCTAACTATGGCTACACCTTC
CASSAGPKANYGYTF
>NA|TRBJ1-6|medium-sized|TRBV19|14
TGTGCCAGTGGATTCAGCTCCTATAATTCACCCCTCCACTTT
CASGFSSYNSPLHF
>NA|TRBJ2-7|NA|TRBV11-3|13
TGTGCCAGCAGCCTCGGATTGGAGTACGAGCAGTACTTC
CASSLGLEYEQYF
>TRBD1|TRBJ2-3|NA|TRBV5-1|11
TGCGCCAGCAGGACAGGGGATACGCAGTATTTT
CASRTGDTQYF
>NA|TRBJ1-1|NA|TRBV2|15
TGTGCCAGCAGTGAAGAGCGGGGTCTGAACACTGAAGCTTTCTTT
CASSEERGLNTEAFF
>NA|TRBJ2-2|once|TRBV9|13
TGTGCCAGCAGCTCGGCGGGTCCCGGGGAGCTGTTTTTT
CASSSAGPGELFF
>NA|TRBJ1-2|NA|TRBV4-1|13
TGCGCCAGCAGCCAGATCCTTCGGAGTCACTACACCTTC
CASSQILRSHYTF
>NA|TRBJ2-1|NA|TRBV28|15
TGTGCCAGCAGCCTTATGGGGGGGGGCCGGAATGAGCAGTTCTTC
CASSLMGGGRNEQFF
>NA|TRBJ1-2|NA|TRBV19|16
TGTGCCAGTAGTATTGAGTTGGCAGGGCTTAACTATGGCTACACCTTC
CASSIELAGLNYGYTF
>NA|TRBJ1-2|few|TRBV16|13
TGTGCCAGCAGCCACGTGGCCCTCGGCGGCTACACCTTC
CASSHVALGGYTF
>TRBD1|TRBJ2-2|NA|TRBV11-2|13
TGTGCCAGCAGCCACGGGACAGCCGGGGAGCTGTTTTTT
CASSHGTAGELFF
>NA|TRBJ1-3|NA|TRBV10-2|16
TGCGCCAGCAGTCCGTTCTTAAGCGGGACTGGAAACACCATATATTTT
CASSPFLSGTGNTIYF
>NA|TRBJ2-5|NA|TRBV25-1|16
TGTGCCAGCAGCCCCGCCGGGCGGACGGGCCAAGAGACCCAGTACTTC
CASSPAGRTGQETQYF
>NA|TRBJ1-5|NA|TRBV27|13
TGTGCCAGCAGCCCATTCCTCAATCAGCCCCAGCATTTT
CASSPFLNQPQHF
>NA|TRBJ2-1|NA|TRBV27|16
TGTGCCAGCAGTTTGTCCCCAGGAGCGCGATCTAATGAGCAGTTCTTC
CASSLSPGARSNEQFF
>TRBD2|TRBJ2-2|NA|TRBV5-4|16
TGTGCCAGCAGCTTGAGGACTAGTGTCGGGCTCGGGGAGCTGTTTTTT
CASSLRTSVGLGELFF
>NA|TRBJ1-2|NA|TRBV5-6|12
TGTGCCAGCAGCTTTCAGGGGAATGGCTACACCTTC
CASSFQGNGYTF
>NA|TRBJ2-1|once|TRBV14|17
TGTGCCAGCAGCCAAGATCTGGCTGACCGGACTCACAATGAGCAGTTCTTC
CASSQDLADRTHNEQFF
>TRBD2|TRBJ2-1|NA|TRBV9|16
TGTGCCAGCAGCGCGAGGAGGCTAGCGGGGGGGAATGAGCAGTTCTTC
CASSARRLAGGNEQFF
>TRBD1|TRBJ1-3|NA|TRBV2|17
TGTGCCAGCCTCGGACCTGTGACAGGGAAGATTCGAAACACCATATATTTT
CASLGPVTGKIRNTIYF
>NA|TRBJ2-5|NA|TRBV18|14
TGTGCCAGCTCACCATCTGTCGGTGAAGAGACCCAGTACTTC
CASSPSVGEETQYF
>NA|TRBJ1-2|NA|TRBV13|14
TGTGCCAGCGGCTCCGGGGCAGCCAATTATGGCTACACCTTC
CASGSGAANYGYTF
>NA|TRBJ1-5|once|TRBV15|16
TGTGCCACCAGCAGGGCAGCGGGGGGGGATAATCAGCCCCAGCATTTT
CATSRAAGGDNQPQHF
>NA|TRBJ2-5|few|TRBV13|13
TGTGCCAGCAGAAAACTAGGCCAAGAGACCCAGTACTTC
CASRKLGQETQYF
>TRBD1|TRBJ1-2|NA|TRBV29-1|13
TGCAGCGGTTCCCAGGGACAGAACTATGGCTACACCTTC
CSGSQGQNYGYTF
>NA|TRBJ2-5|NA|TRBV11-2|14
TGTGCCAGCAGCTTCGGGGGGCGCGGGGAGACCCAGTACTTC
CASSFGGRGETQYF
>NA|TRBJ1-2|NA|TRBV6-5|13
TGTGCCAGCAGTTACCAGGGGAGTGATGGCTACACCTTC
CASSYQGSDGYTF
>TRBD1|TRBJ1-1|NA|TRBV5-6|16
TGTGCCAGCAGCTTGCTTGGGGACAGAATGAACACTGAAGCTTTCTTT
CASSLLGDRMNTEAFF
>NA|TRBJ2-5|NA|TRBV11-3|13
TGTGCCAGCAGGATGCAGGGACAAGAGACCCAGTACTTC
CASRMQGQETQYF
>TRBD1|TRBJ1-2|NA|TRBV7-9|15
TGTGCCAGCAGCCCCCGGGACAGGGGGCCCGATGGCTACACCTTC
CASSPRDRGPDGYTF
>TRBD2|TRBJ2-7|NA|TRBV7-9|11
TGTGCCAGCAGCTCCGGGACTATGATCGACTTC
CASSSGTMIDF
>NA|TRBJ1-5|NA|TRBV4-3|13
TGCGCCAGCAGCCCGGGGACTTCCCAGCCCCAGCATTTT
CASSPGTSQPQHF
>NA|TRBJ1-1|few|TRBV2|13
TGTGCCAGCAGTCCCCAGGGGAACACTGAAGCTTTCTTT
CASSPQGNTEAFF
>NA|TRBJ1-2|NA|TRBV13|12
TGTGCCAGCAGCTCCGCGGGGTATGGCTACACCTTC
CASSSAGYGYTF
>NA|TRBJ2-5|NA|TRBV5-1|15
TGCGCCAGCAGCCCCCGCGGAAACCTCCAAGAGACCCAGTACTTC
CASSPRGNLQETQYF
>NA|TRBJ2-3|NA|TRBV7-7|15
TGTGCCAGCAGCCCCACCCCCAGGTTGGGGGATACGCAGTATTTT
CASSPTPRLGDTQYF
>NA|TRBJ2-7|NA|TRBV5-1|15
TGCGCCAGCAGTCCTAGGGGGGCAGGGTCGGACGAGCAGTACTTC
CASSPRGAGSDEQYF
>TRBD1|TRBJ1-1|once|TRBV11-2|14
TGTGCCAGCAGCTTCCAGGGGGCGAGGACTGAAGCTTTCTTT
CASSFQGARTEAFF
>NA|TRBJ1-5|NA|TRBV6-6|15
TGTGCCAGCATAGGGGGAGGATATAGCAATCAGCCCCAGCATTTT
CASIGGGYSNQPQHF
>NA|TRBJ1-3|NA|TRBV5-6|15
TGTGCCAGCAGCTCGACGGGGAACTCTGGAAACACCATATATTTT
CASSSTGNSGNTIYF
>TRBD1|TRBJ1-5|NA|TRBV5-8|14
TGTGCCAGCAGCTTGGGACAGGGTGATCAGCCCCAGCATTTT
CASSLGQGDQPQHF
>NA|TRBJ2-7|few|TRBV9|14
TGTGCCAGCAGCGTAGCGGGCTCAGCCTACGAGCAGTACTTC
CASSVAGSAYEQYF
>NA|TRBJ1-1|NA|TRBV18|18
TGTGCCAGCTCACCTGCTTATATGTCGGGGTTAATGAACACTGAAGCTTTCTTT
CASSPAYMSGLMNTEAFF
>NA|TRBJ1-1|NA|TRBV29-1|13
TGCAGCGTTCGGGTGAATCAGGCCACTGAAGCTTTCTTT
CSVRVNQATEAFF
>TRBD2|TRBJ2-3|NA|TRBV18|16
TGTGCCAGCTCATCCACTAGCGGGGGGGGCACAGATACGCAGTATTTT
CASSSTSGGGTDTQYF
>NA|TRBJ1-1|NA|TRBV28|16
TGTGCCAGCACCACAGCAGGACTAAACAGTCGGGCTGAAGCTTTCTTT
CASTTAGLNSRAEAFF